The 29 T cell receptor beta chains below come from one sample, sequenced in a study of shared clonotypes between healthy human individuals. TCRdb's table, derived via immunoSEQ multiplex PCR, lists solely in-frame clones and lacks some. The table includes approximately 500,000 clones, about 96% detected once. The sample comprised naive CD4+ T cells sorted from blood. The subset denotes: CD45RA+ positively selected. The receptors here all came from a young woman in good health.

This clone came up once. The rearrangement links TRBV18 to TRBJ1-4, with 7 positions matching TRBD1. Germline trimming cut 1 base from V and 13 bases from J; bases unmatched to any gene: 12. CDR1 is KGHSH and CDR2 is LQKENI in the germline V gene. CDR3 length equals 15 residues. The CDR3 DNA follows: TGTGCCAGCTCACCACGGGGGGACAGCCCCGGGGGACTGTTTTTT. Translating it yields CASSPRGDSPGGLFF.

The chain uses TRBV19 and TRBJ1-1, with 9 bases that match TRBD1. The germline gives CDR1 LNHDA, CDR2 SQIVND (reference sequence). V shed 7 bases and J 6 bases; nucleotides not matched to a gene: 9. This CDR3 contains 14 residues. CDR3 protein: CASKQGAGDAEAFF. The CDR3, as DNA: TGTGCCAGTAAACAGGGGGCGGGCGACGCTGAAGCTTTCTTT.

V and J are TRBV28 and TRBJ1-2; 11 nucleotides line up with TRBD1. This CDR3 contains 15 residues. The ends lost 5 bases at V and 3 bases at J; junction bases unmatched: 5. Germline V gives CDR1 MDHEN, CDR2 SYDVKM. DNA for the CDR3: TGTGCCAGCAGTCCAGGGACAGGGGGTTACTATGGCTACACCTTC. This encodes CASSPGTGGYYGYTF.

The chain combines TRBV27 with TRBJ2-1; 12 nucleotides match TRBD2. The CDR3 spans 16 residues. The V gene's germline CDR1 is MNHEY and CDR2 SMNVEV (reference sequence). The V segment lost 6 bases and the J segment 6 bases; nucleotides outside the gene matches: 9. The DNA of the CDR3 is TGTGCCAGCAGGGAAACAGGGACTAGCGGGTCCAATGAGCAGTTCTTC. Protein sequence: CASRETGTSGSNEQFF.

The chain recombines TRBV5-1 with TRBJ2-1; 8 positions match TRBD2. The ends lost 4 bases at V and 0 bases at J; junction bases unmatched: 3. Looked up from germline, CDR1 is SGHRS and CDR2 is YFSETQ. CDR3 size: 15 residues. In DNA, the CDR3 is TGCGCCAGCAGCACGACTAGCGTCTCCTACAATGAGCAGTTCTTC. This sequence encodes CASSTTSVSYNEQFF.

This sequence joins TRBV28 and TRBJ1-1; no definite D call. Germline V gives CDR1 MDHEN, CDR2 SYDVKM. The CDR3 is made up of 16 amino acids. V gave up 7 bases and J gave up 4 bases, with 22 bases separating them. This chain's CDR3 is CASTIQVGGRSTEAFF. As DNA, the CDR3 is TGTGCCAGCACCATACAAGTCGGAGGAAGGAGCACTGAAGCTTTCTTT.

The chain links TRBV18 to TRBJ1-1, with D perhaps matching TRBD1 (5 bases). Germline V CDR1 and CDR2: KGHSH, LQKENI. The ends were cut back, 0 bases at V and 8 bases at J, with 16 bases in the middle. The CDR3 is made up of 15 amino acids. CDR3 sequence (DNA): TGTGCCAGCTCACCACCGATTATATGGGACGGCGAAGCTTTCTTT. It encodes CASSPPIIWDGEAFF.

This chain connects TRBV28 to TRBJ1-4, with D maybe TRBD1 (5 bases). The CDR3 sequence is 15 residues long. V was cut by 5 bases and J by 7 bases, with 17 bases left in between. The germline V gene has CDR1 MDHEN and CDR2 SYDVKM. The CDR3 region is CASSLQRGWSEKLFF. The CDR3 DNA sequence: TGTGCCAGCAGTCTCCAGCGGGGCTGGAGTGAAAAACTGTTTTTT.

The rearrangement joins TRBV15 to TRBJ1-2; D is unresolved. Trimming took off 8 bases at V and 8 bases at J, with 12 bases between the two ends. CDR1 and CDR2 from the germline V gene are LNHNV and YYDKDF (reference sequence). The CDR3 is 11 amino acids. CDR3 nucleotides: TGTGCCACCGGAGGCTGGACGGGCTACACCTTC. Translating it yields CATGGWTGYTF.

As DNA, the CDR3 is TGTGCCAGCAGTTGGCAGGTTCAGGCTGGGGAGCAGTACTTC. This sequence encodes CASSWQVQAGEQYF. The chain joins TRBV27 to TRBJ2-7; D remains ambiguous. The CDR3 spans 14 residues. Deletions cut 4 bases from V and 7 bases from J, with 17 bases between. Per the germline V gene, CDR1 is MNHEY and CDR2 is SMNVEV (reference sequence).

The CDR3 nucleotides read TGTGCCAGCAGCCATAGGGACGGGGGGTATGGCTACACCTTC. This gives the protein CASSHRDGGYGYTF. The genes are TRBV7-9 and TRBJ1-2; D is perhaps TRBD1 (5 bases). This CDR3 is built from 14 residues. The germline V gene has CDR1 SEHNR and CDR2 FQNEAQ (reference sequence). V was cut by 5 bases and J by 5 bases, with 15 bases left in between.

This chain links TRBV28 with TRBJ2-1; 7 positions match TRBD2. Trimming cost V 5 bases and J 12 bases; bases outside gene matches: 13. This CDR3 region has 14 residues. Germline-derived CDR1 and CDR2 are MDHEN and SYDVKM. This CDR3 reads CASSGASGRSRQFF. The CDR3 DNA is TGTGCCAGCAGTGGGGCTAGCGGCCGCAGTCGGCAGTTCTTC. Complete variable domain (other parts from reference TRBV28 and TRBJ2-1): DVKVTQSSRYLVKRTGEKVFLECVQDMDHENMFWYRQDPGLGLRLIYFSYDVKMKEKGDIPEGYSVSREKKERFSLILESASTNQTSMYLCASSGASGRSRQFFGPGTRLTVL.

The table lists this clone with a count of one. V and J are TRBV29-1 and TRBJ2-6; D is undetermined. V was shortened by 1 base and J by 1 base, with 5 bases between the two germline ends. This CDR3 is 14 amino acids long. Germline V lookup: CDR1 SQVTM, CDR2 ANQGSEA. The CDR3 nucleotides read TGCAGCGTTGAAGTTTCATCTGGGGCCAACGTCCTGACTTTC. It yields the protein CSVEVSSGANVLTF. The entire variable domain, with the rest obtained from reference TRBV29-1 and TRBJ2-6, is as follows: SAVISQKPSRDICQRGTSLTIQCQVDSQVTMMFWYRQQPGQSLTLIATANQGSEATYESGFVIDKFPISRPNLTFSTLTVSNMSPEDSSIYLCSVEVSSGANVLTFGAGSRLTVL.

This clone appeared once. The chain couples TRBV6-1 to TRBJ2-2; the D is unclear. The CDR3 spans 13 residues. The germline CDR1 and CDR2 sequences are MNHNS and SASEGT. Trimming removed 8 bases from V and 1 base from J, with 8 bases in between. As DNA, the CDR3 is TGTGCCAGCTGCAACGGGAACACCGGGGAGCTGTTTTTT. It is translated as CASCNGNTGELFF.

J is TRBJ2-2 and V is TRBV10-3, with no clear D. The CDR3 is made up of 15 amino acids. The germline V gene encodes CDR1 ENHRY and CDR2 SYGVKD. Trimming removed 3 bases from V and 7 bases from J, with 15 bases in between. In DNA form, the CDR3 reads TGTGCCATCAGTGAATTCGGGCTAGTTGGCGGGGAGCTGTTTTTT. It translates to CAISEFGLVGGELFF.

V usage is TRBV18 and J usage is TRBJ2-5, with 7 bases fitting TRBD2. Judging by the DNA end, TRBJ2-7 fits better; the J call may be wrong. The CDR3 is 15 amino acids. Germline CDR1 and CDR2: KGHSH and LQKENI. In DNA form, the CDR3 reads TGTGCCAGCTCAACCGGGCCTAGCGGTTTATACGAGCAGTACTTC. Translating it yields CASSTGPSGLYEQYF.

This chain uses TRBV5-4 with TRBJ2-7; 14 nucleotides align to TRBD2. This CDR3 region has 18 residues. Trimming cost V 0 bases and J 4 bases; bases outside gene matches: 9. Germline loops: CDR1 SGHNT, CDR2 YYREEE (reference sequence). The CDR3 protein is CASSLGLAGGLTPYEQYF. In DNA form, the CDR3 reads TGTGCCAGCAGCTTGGGACTAGCGGGAGGGCTCACCCCGTACGAGCAGTACTTC. The whole variable domain, filled in from reference TRBV5-4 and TRBJ2-7, reads ETGVTQSPTHLIKTRGQQVTLRCSSQSGHNTVSWYQQALGQGPQFIFQYYREEENGRGNFPPRFSGLQFPNYSSELNVNALELDDSALYLCASSLGLAGGLTPYEQYFGPGTRLTVT.

The chain carries TRBV19 and TRBJ1-5, with TRBD1 matching 7 bases. Germline CDR1 and CDR2: LNHDA and SQIVND (reference sequence). The CDR3 covers 16 residues. With 5 bases clipped from V and 7 bases from J, the junction kept 14 bases outside the gene matches. The CDR3 DNA follows: TGTGCCAGTAGTGCTAGACAGGGCCCTTTATTCCAGCCCCAGCATTTT. Translated: CASSARQGPLFQPQHF.

The genes are TRBV27 and TRBJ2-5; perhaps D is TRBD1 or TRBD2 (7 bases each). The J call could be wrong; TRBJ2-7 is a better fit for the DNA end. CDR3 length equals 13 residues. CDR1 is MNHEY, CDR2 SMNVEV, per germline (reference sequence). The CDR3 region has the DNA TGTGCCAGCAGCAATCAGGGGGGGTACGAGCAGTACTTC. It yields the protein CASSNQGGYEQYF.

This clone has a single count. V is TRBV27 and J is TRBJ2-7; TRBD1 aligns across 8 bases. V lost 7 bases to trimming and J lost 0 bases; unmatched junction nucleotides: 8. The length of the CDR3 is 15 residues. Per germline, CDR1 MNHEY and CDR2 SMNVEV (reference sequence). The CDR3 DNA reads as TGTGCCAGCAAAGTGGGACAGGTCAACTCCTACGAGCAGTACTTC. Protein sequence: CASKVGQVNSYEQYF.

The V gene is TRBV7-9, the J gene TRBJ2-7, with D perhaps TRBD1 or TRBD2 (5 bases each). Trimming pared 4 bases from V and 2 bases from J, leaving 18 bases between. This CDR3 has 16 amino acids. CDR1 SEHNR and CDR2 FQNEAQ come from the germline V gene (reference sequence). CDR3 DNA sequence: TGTGCCAGCAGCTCACTGGGGGACCGCTCCACCTACGAGCAGTACTTC. It encodes CASSSLGDRSTYEQYF.

V and J are TRBV27 and TRBJ2-1; possible D gene TRBD2, 5 bases. Germline CDR1 and CDR2: MNHEY and SMNVEV (reference sequence). The V end was cut by 7 bases, the J end by 2 bases, with 12 bases between. The CDR3 has 14 amino acids. CDR3 residues: CASMGGPTYNEQFF. CDR3 in DNA: TGTGCCAGCATGGGCGGGCCAACCTACAATGAGCAGTTCTTC.

The CDR3 nucleotides are TGTGCCAGCAGTCCCATGATCGGGACAGGGATTCAACAGCCCCAGCATTTT. This encodes CASSPMIGTGIQQPQHF. V gene TRBV28 combines with J gene TRBJ1-5, with TRBD1 identical over 9 bases. After removal of 5 bases from V and 7 bases from J, the junction contained 15 bases not matched to a gene. CDR1 is MDHEN, CDR2 SYDVKM, per germline. CDR3 length equals 17 residues.

The chain combines TRBV10-3 with TRBJ2-7; 12 bases agree with TRBD2. The length of the CDR3 is 16 residues. Trimming took 0 bases from V and 3 from J; bases not matched to a gene: 3. From germline, CDR1 is ENHRY and CDR2 SYGVKD. CDR3 sequence: CAISESILAGGYEQYF. CDR3 bases: TGTGCCATCAGTGAGTCGATACTAGCGGGAGGCTACGAGCAGTACTTC.

This clone has just one count. The V and J genes are TRBV29-1 and TRBJ1-1, with 10 positions matching TRBD1. V trimming: 5 bases; J trimming: 4 bases; junction bases outside the gene matches: 7. The CDR3 runs to 14 residues. Germline-derived CDR1 and CDR2 are SQVTM and ANQGSEA. The DNA of the CDR3 is TGCAGCGTTCAGGGACAGGGGACCGGCACTGAAGCTTTCTTT. It yields the protein CSVQGQGTGTEAFF.

The rearrangement uses TRBV2 and TRBJ1-2, with D possibly TRBD1 on 5 matching bases. This CDR3 has 15 amino acids. Germline-derived CDR1 and CDR2 are SNHLY and FYNNEI. V gave up 7 bases and J gave up 4 bases, with 19 bases separating them. CDR3 nucleotide sequence: TGTGCCAGCACCCAGCCGGGGCAGAAGGCCTATGGCTACACCTTC. Protein product: CASTQPGQKAYGYTF.

The chain uses TRBV7-9 and TRBJ2-2; no clear D gene. The CDR3 covers 17 residues. Between the trimmed V and J ends, which lost 0 bases and 0 bases, there was a span of 11 bases. From germline, CDR1 is SEHNR and CDR2 FQNEAQ (reference sequence). The CDR3 here is CASSLASQIANTGELFF. DNA for the CDR3: TGTGCCAGCAGCTTAGCTTCGCAGATCGCGAACACCGGGGAGCTGTTTTTT. Supplemented by reference TRBV7-9 and TRBJ2-2, the full variable domain reads DTGVSQNPRHKITKRGQNVTFRCDPISEHNRLYWYRQTLGQGPEFLTYFQNEAQLEKSRLLSDRFSAERPKGSFSTLEIQRTEQGDSAMYLCASSLASQIANTGELFFGEGSRLTVL.

This chain joins TRBV5-5 and TRBJ1-1; 10 bases agree with TRBD1. J lost 8 bases, V lost 1 base, and 8 bases had no gene match. The germline V gene has CDR1 SGHKS and CDR2 YYEKEE (reference sequence). The CDR3 contains 15 residues. The DNA for the CDR3 is TGTGCCAGCAGCTTGCCTGAGACAGGGGGCGGGGAAGCTTTCTTT. Its translation: CASSLPETGGGEAFF.

The chain is built from TRBV27 and TRBJ2-2; 9 nucleotides agree with TRBD1. Germline CDR1 MNHEY, CDR2 SMNVEV (reference sequence). The CDR3 consists of 17 residues. The trim removed 3 bases at V and 2 bases at J, leaving 7 bases unmatched. The CDR3 DNA sequence: TGTGCCAGCAGTTTTAATTGGGGACAGGGTAACACCGGGGAGCTGTTTTTT. This sequence encodes CASSFNWGQGNTGELFF.